This T cell receptor (beta chain) was identified during a study of blood T cells in healthy people across ages (dated by TCRdb to between 2015 and 2017). The study in broad terms: In model experiments, template switching captured roughly one uniquely barcoded TCR beta cDNA molecule for every two T cells. Using deep sequencing normalized with unique cDNA molecular identifiers, the study measured how TCR beta repertoire diversity changes with age. Using the same blood draw, the study looked at two additional independent replicas of 1 million unique cDNA reads for two donors, one aged 18 to 29 and the other aged 80 or older. The donors were divided into four age groups: young (average roughly 15 years), middle-aged (around 37), aged (roughly 66) and long-lived (about 79). To avoid experimental bias, donors of different ages were randomly spread across the sequencing lanes. What the authors observed across the whole study: Conclusive comparison of naive and antigen-experienced compartments was prevented by the profiling of bulk unsorted PBMCs. Compared with the aged group, more naive CD4+ T cells, fewer expanded clones and increased TCR diversity were shown by the long-lived group, suggesting age selection. Estimates of total diversity based on one million sequenced T cells were regarded as lower bounds and as underestimates. There was a strong correlation between observed TCR beta diversity and the percentage of naive T cells measured by flow cytometry. As age increased, observed TCR beta diversity per million T cells dropped in a roughly linear way, and a significant reduction was already evident by age approximately 40. Donor CMV infection status was unknown, potentially confounding age-related changes in expanded clonotypes.

The donors were roughly 40 Caucasian individuals from Russia, aged roughly 6 to 100 years, who were systemically healthy. Around 10 milliliters of peripheral blood were collected from each donor into EDTA-treated Vacutainer tubes. Ficoll-Paque density-gradient centrifugation was used to isolate PBMCs, with at least 7 million per sample. Trizol reagent was used to extract total RNA from PBMCs, with at least 5.5 micrograms per sample. For every donor, flow cytometry on a PBMC aliquot measured the percentage of naive CD45RAhigh/CD27high T cells. The CDR3 covers 15 residues, taking in both the cysteine and the phenylalanine. CDR3 DNA is the only sequence kept; it has 45 bases, read in frame from the first base. Unmatched junction bases come to 9, with V trimmed by 5 bases and J by 5 bases. The germline V gene sets CDR1 to SGHRS and CDR2 to YFSETQ. A few counts support this clonotype. The antigen it binds to is not known. No base qualities exist here, and no much larger clone lies one base off it.

The library was generated by 5' RACE. Instrument on record: Illumina HiSeq 2500. The second PCR ran for about 6 to 11 cycles and used a J-beta primer mix along with a sample-barcoded 5' primer. Each TCR beta cDNA molecule received a unique molecular identifier from a template-switch 5' adaptor carrying 12 random nucleotides. At least 3 million CDR3-containing paired-end reads were obtained from each sample. First-strand cDNA synthesis was performed from all RNA using the Mint cDNA synthesis kit, with priming by a TRBC-specific oligonucleotide. Following uracil-DNA glycosylase treatment, all cDNA underwent a first 18-cycle PCR with the universal primers M1SS and BC2_uni_R. As for the authors' bioinformatics: For normalization, 1 million high-quality reads were randomly selected from each sample, with every read carrying a distinct molecular identifier. Instead of being binned into consensus sequences, reads that shared molecular identifiers were thrown out. MiTCR, with a Q25 quality threshold and the strictest error-elimination algorithm, was used for CDR3 identification, clonotype clustering and error correction. A nonparametric unseen species model with Euler transformation was used to estimate a lower bound on total TCR beta diversity. TCRdb's own reprocessing of the public reads used fastp at Q25 and MiXCR and kept productive beta chains. All rows with the same CDR3 protein become a single entry with the most common DNA and genes. The V and J calls and clone size come from TCRdb's table, not from the authors' own analysis. Here the sample has fewer than 1,000,000 distinct CDR3 sequences; less than 60% occur a single time. Of the sample, 15% to 20% falls within the top ten clones.

This TCR derives from a man aged 80 or over in good health. The sequence links TRBV5-1 to TRBJ2-1, with 8 bases aligning to TRBD2. Sample: blood. The DNA sequence is TGCGCCAGCAGTCCTAGGCGGGGGGTAAACAATGAGCAGTTCTTC. Translated, this gives CASSPRRGVNNEQFF.